The 14 T cell receptor beta chains in this list originate from one sample, sequenced in a study of blood T cell repertoires in COVID-19. Measured with immunoSEQ multiplex PCR; TCRdb has only the in-frame clones, and not every one. Altogether roughly 110,000 clones are present, 65% to 85% being singletons, with the ten largest covering approximately 0.75%. Material: peripheral blood. All receptors derive from an older woman with acute or convalescent COVID-19.

The chain recombines TRBV28 with TRBJ2-2, with TRBD1 matching 8 bases. V shed 6 bases and J 2 bases; nucleotides not matched to a gene: 11. In germline, CDR1 is MDHEN, CDR2 SYDVKM. The CDR3 totals 17 residues. CDR3 nucleotide sequence: TGTGCCAGCAGCTCTCCGGGACAGGCGGAAAACACCGGGGAGCTGTTTTTT. Its protein is CASSSPGQAENTGELFF.

The chain combines TRBV15 with TRBJ2-3; D possibly corresponds to TRBD2 (5 bases). The CDR3 spans 14 residues. The germline V and J ends were trimmed by 5 bases and 2 bases, with 11 bases remaining between them. Germline V gives CDR1 LNHNV, CDR2 YYDKDF (reference sequence). The CDR3 DNA is TGTGCCACCAGCCGGAGCGGTACCACAGATACGCAGTATTTT. Its translation is CATSRSGTTDTQYF.

The J gene is TRBJ2-5, the V gene TRBV5-1, with D maybe TRBD2 (6 bases). Germline V gene data show CDR1 as SGHRS and CDR2 as YFSETQ. There are 14 residues in the CDR3. The V end lost 0 bases, the J end lost 3 bases, and 9 bases lay between the germline ends. The DNA for the CDR3 is TGCGCCAGCAGCTTGGAACTAGCAAAAGAGACCCAGTACTTC. It translates to CASSLELAKETQYF.

The rearrangement joins TRBV2 to TRBJ2-1; 11 positions agree with TRBD2. V shed 8 bases and J 4 bases; nucleotides not matched to a gene: 4. This CDR3 spans 14 amino acids. The germline V gene has CDR1 SNHLY and CDR2 FYNNEI. The CDR3 nucleotides read TGTGCCAGCCTAGGGACTAGCGGATACAATGAGCAGTTCTTC. Translating it yields CASLGTSGYNEQFF.

The V and J genes are TRBV9 and TRBJ1-1; D is unresolved. Germline lookup yields CDR1 SGDLS and CDR2 YYNGEE. CDR3 length: 14 residues. Trimming shortened V by 0 bases and J by 0 bases, and 6 bases separated the two germline ends. The CDR3 loop is CASSVVSVNTEAFF. DNA of the CDR3: TGTGCCAGCAGCGTAGTGTCGGTGAACACTGAAGCTTTCTTT.

There are a few counts of this clone. V gene TRBV12-3 or TRBV12-4 combines with J gene TRBJ1-3, with D unclear. This CDR3 is built from 13 residues. V shed 0 bases and J shed 7 bases, with 7 bases lying between them. The CDR3, as DNA: TGTGCCAGCAGTTTAGCCCTCCTTAACACCATATATTTT. Its translation: CASSLALLNTIYF.

V and J are TRBV18 and TRBJ2-2, with a possible D match to TRBD1 (6 bases). Trimming took off 6 bases at V and 6 bases at J, with 14 bases between the two ends. Germline CDR1 is KGHSH and CDR2 is LQKENI. The CDR3 totals 14 residues. The CDR3 loop reads CASSRRQDPGELFF. CDR3 bases: TGTGCCAGCTCCCGAAGACAGGACCCCGGGGAGCTGTTTTTT.

This clone was recorded once. J is TRBJ2-3 and V is TRBV6-6, with TRBD2 identical over 9 bases. The CDR3 length is 15 residues. Germline V CDR1 and CDR2: MNHNY, SVGAGI (reference sequence). The junction had 12 bases not matched to a gene; V was cut back by 8 bases and J by 6 bases. For the CDR3, the DNA is TGTGCCAGCTTCACGTTAGCGGGAGACTCCGATACGCAGTATTTT. Its translation: CASFTLAGDSDTQYF.

This clone has more than one count but fewer than ten. The chain couples TRBV19 to TRBJ1-5; D gene uncertain. Germline V gene sequence: CDR1 LNHDA, CDR2 SQIVND (reference sequence). The CDR3 has 12 residues. V lost 6 bases and J lost 6, with 9 bases in between. The DNA for the CDR3 is TGTGCCAGTAGCCAGTCTTCTCAGCCCCAGCATTTT. It translates to CASSQSSQPQHF.

The chain carries TRBV6-2 or TRBV6-3 and TRBJ2-5, with a possible D match to TRBD2 (6 bases). The CDR3 contains 13 residues. From germline, CDR1 is MNHEY and CDR2 SVGEGT. V was shortened by 6 bases and J by 4 bases, with 12 bases between the two germline ends. CDR3 coding DNA: TGTGCCAGCAGCTTGCTAGCGATAGAGACCCAGTACTTC. This gives the protein CASSLLAIETQYF.

The chain combines TRBV6-5 with TRBJ2-7; possibly TRBD1 for D (6 bases). V lost 6 bases, J lost 1 base, and 13 bases lay in between. Germline V lookup: CDR1 MNHEY, CDR2 SVGAGI. The CDR3 length is 14 residues. CDR3 in amino acids: CASRKRGGSYEQYF. In nucleotides, the CDR3 is TGTGCCAGCAGAAAAAGAGGGGGATCCTACGAGCAGTACTTC.

J is TRBJ1-6 and V is TRBV5-1; no firm D call. V dropped 1 base and J dropped 8 bases, with 7 bases sitting between them. The germline V gene has CDR1 SGHRS and CDR2 YFSETQ. The CDR3 has 13 residues. The CDR3 bases are TGCGCCAGCAGCTTGACCGGGGATTCACCCCTCCACTTT. The encoded protein is CASSLTGDSPLHF.

V gene TRBV7-9 combines with J gene TRBJ2-2; possible D gene TRBD2, 6 bases. This CDR3 comprises 14 residues. CDR1 is SEHNR, CDR2 FQNEAQ, per germline (reference sequence). V gave up 5 bases and J gave up 2 bases, with 9 bases separating them. The CDR3 DNA reads as TGTGCCAGCAGCCCGGGACTTAACACCGGGGAGCTGTTTTTT. Translated, it gives CASSPGLNTGELFF.

This chain connects TRBV19 to TRBJ1-1; no clear D gene. CDR3 size: 16 residues. Trimming removed 3 bases at V and 0 bases at J, with 14 bases between. The germline gives CDR1 LNHDA, CDR2 SQIVND (reference sequence). CDR3: CASSISTGTVNTEAFF. The CDR3 DNA sequence: TGTGCCAGTAGTATTAGTACGGGTACGGTGAACACTGAAGCTTTCTTT.